This TCR beta chain emerged from a study of graft-versus-host responses after intestinal transplantation. As concerns this clone: Antigen specificity is unknown.

V lost 5 bases and J lost 7, with 15 bases in between. Germline V gene data show CDR1 as SEHNR and CDR2 as FQNEAQ (reference sequence). The CDR3 loop spans 13 amino acids. The data were produced by immunoSEQ multiplex PCR, yet TCRdb's version contains in-frame clones alone and is incomplete. The sample comprises over 100,000 clones, around 95% of which are singletons, and more than 2.5% rests with the top ten. V gene TRBV7-9 combines with J gene TRBJ2-7; D is uncertain. The source is a human donor who received an intestinal transplant. The sample was unstimulated CD8+ T cells sorted from spleen or lymph node cells, taken before intestinal transplant. This CDR3 reads CASSPPGRPEQYF. The CDR3 bases are TGTGCCAGCAGCCCACCCGGACGGCCAGAGCAGTACTTC.